Below, one T cell receptor (beta chain) is given with its context. Its cognate antigen is unknown. One end of the junction varies from germline; a read error may be responsible. The sample is drawn from a study of cytomegalovirus exposure and HLA in healthy donors. The overall study: For the approximately 360 genotyped donors, roughly 81% fell within the Caucasian-associated ancestry cluster.

PCR involved 60 Vbeta and 13 Jbeta primers. Data came from immunoSEQ multiplex PCR; TCRdb stores just in-frame clones and leaves some out. The sample shows roughly 120,000 clones, around 73% of them seen only once. Study outcomes and limitations: A few CMV-associated chains proved CMV antigen-specific in vitro. V- and J-gene trimming of TCR beta was linked (in a later analysis) to a missense DCLRE1C variant. Earlier analysis yielded a pattern in which most TCR beta V segments were productive about 90% or about 30% of the time.

The V gene's germline CDR1 is SQVTM and CDR2 ANQGSEA. The CDR3 is made up of 15 amino acids. This TCR was sampled from a woman between 40 and 50 years old in good health and CMV-seropositive. The sequenced sample was PBMCs. The V gene is TRBV29-1, the J gene TRBJ1-4; 9 bases match TRBD1. The CDR3 sequence: CSVEEQGAYNGKLFF. For the CDR3, the DNA is TGCAGCGTTGAAGAACAGGGGGCGTATAATGGAAAACTGTTTTTT.